Below, 9 T cell receptor beta chains from the same sample are listed, as sequenced in a study of T cell clonality in common variable immunodeficiency. Some clones are missing from TCRdb's copy, which holds only in-frame ones; the method was immunoSEQ multiplex PCR. This sample has about 45,000 clones, each found more than once. The sample comprised peripheral blood mononuclear cells. The receptors stem from a person aged 18 to 75 in good health.

This clone appeared many times. The sequenced fragment ends 3 residues before the CDR3 boundary, so the rest is inferred from the germline J gene. The J gene is TRBJ1-1, the V gene TRBV20-1; D remains unclear. CDR3 length: 15 residues. Germline CDR1 reads DFQATT; CDR2 reads SNEGSKA (reference sequence). Trimming stripped 1 base from V and 1 base from J, with 13 bases between. CDR3 sequence reads: CSARVGGRGNTEAFF. CDR3 bases read: TGCAGTGCTAGAGTGGGTGGACGGGGGAACACTGAA.

This clone was picked up many times. The read comes to an end 3 residues before the CDR3 does, leaving the germline J gene to fill in the end. This sequence joins TRBV4-2 and TRBJ2-3; TRBD2 matches at 8 bases. With V trimmed by 4 bases and J by 4 bases, 7 bases remained unmatched. This CDR3 region has 15 residues. The V gene's germline CDR1 is LGHNA and CDR2 YNFKEQ. CDR3 sequence reads: CASSPQAGEADTQYF. CDR3 bases read: TGTGCCAGCAGCCCCCAAGCGGGGGAGGCAGATACG.

This clone was observed at least ten times. Read coverage stops 3 residues before the CDR3 terminus; the germline J gene supplies the remainder. The genes are TRBV12-3 or TRBV12-4 and TRBJ2-3; 7 positions agree with TRBD2. V gave up 11 bases and J gave up 0 bases; unmatched junction bases: 11. The CDR3 is made up of 15 amino acids. The CDR3 DNA, read in part, is TGTGCCTGCGACTTACTAGCGACTAGCACAGATACG. Protein: CACDLLATSTDT. The entire CDR3 sequence reads CACDLLATSTDTQYF.

This clone appeared many times. The read finishes 3 residues shy of the CDR3 end, and the germline J gene is used to complete it. V is TRBV20-1 and J is TRBJ2-3, with 9 bases that match TRBD2. The CDR3 runs 12 residues. J gave up 4 bases and V 7 bases, and 3 bases lay outside the gene matches. Germline values: CDR1 DFQATT, CDR2 SNEGSKA (reference sequence). CDR3 loop: CSVGGGADTQYF. CDR3 DNA, as far as it was read: TGCAGTGTCGGCGGGGGGGCAGATACG.

This clone was counted at least ten times. The DNA ends 3 residues before the CDR3 does, and the rest of the CDR3 is filled in from the germline J gene. The chain carries TRBV28 and TRBJ2-7; 11 bases line up with TRBD2. Unmatched junction bases numbered 8, after V lost 2 bases and J lost 5 bases. Per the germline V gene, CDR1 is MDHEN and CDR2 is SYDVKM. This CDR3 contains 16 residues. CDR3 amino acids: CASSLGSGRALDEQYF. The sequenced part of the CDR3 DNA is TGTGCCAGCAGTTTAGGTAGCGGGAGGGCCCTCGACGAG.

This clone has ten or more counts. With the read ending 3 residues before the CDR3 end, the germline J gene is used to fill in that end. The chain joins TRBV20-1 to TRBJ1-1, with a weak D call TRBD1 (6 bases). Trimming pared 5 bases from V and 5 bases from J, leaving 15 bases between. The CDR3 totals 13 residues. CDR1 DFQATT and CDR2 SNEGSKA come from the germline V gene (reference sequence). The CDR3 protein is CSALGGGSTEAFF. Partial CDR3 DNA: TGCAGTGCTTTAGGAGGGGGAAGTACTGAA.

There are many counts of this clone. Incomplete CDR3 DNA: TGTGCCAGCAGCGTAGATATACTAGCAGCCGATACG. Translation: CASSVDILAADT. The complete CDR3 reads CASSVDILAADTQYF. The V and J genes are TRBV9 and TRBJ2-3, with D perhaps matching TRBD2 (6 bases). The read finishes 3 residues shy of the CDR3 end, and the germline J gene is used to complete it. Trimming removed 0 bases at V and 6 bases at J, with 14 bases between. CDR3 length: 15 residues. The germline V gene encodes CDR1 SGDLS and CDR2 YYNGEE.

This clone has at least ten counts. The CDR3 end falls 3 residues outside the read, so it is completed with the germline J gene. This chain uses TRBV20-1 with TRBJ2-7; no definite D call. The CDR3 has 11 amino acids. Trimming cost V 3 bases and J 4 bases, with 7 bases left between them. The V gene's germline CDR1 is DFQATT and CDR2 SNEGSKA (reference sequence). The sequenced CDR3 bases are TGCAGTGCTAGGGAAGGGTACGAG. The encoded protein is CSAREGYE. The whole CDR3 sequence is CSAREGYEQYF.

This clone was counted at least ten times. Read sequence stops 3 residues before the CDR3 end, and the germline J gene provides the missing end. V gene TRBV29-1 combines with J gene TRBJ2-1; no reliable D call. Germline V gene sequence: CDR1 SQVTM, CDR2 ANQGSEA. The CDR3 consists of 12 residues. The ends were cut back, 3 bases at V and 3 bases at J, with 6 bases in the middle. CDR3 bases read: TGCAGCGTTGACAGGAACTACAATGAG. Protein product: CSVDRNYNE. The complete CDR3 protein is CSVDRNYNEQFF.